This TCR beta chain was obtained from a study of blood T cell repertoires in COVID-19. Sequenced by immunoSEQ multiplex PCR; TCRdb stores in-frame clones only, minus some. Counted here are 110,000 or so clones, about 85% occurring once; the ten biggest clones make up under 4.5%. Germline V gene sequence: CDR1 LGHNT, CDR2 FRNRAP. With 7 bases removed from V and 3 bases from J, the gap between germline ends came to 10 bases. The CDR3 extends over 13 amino acids. The rearrangement links TRBV12-5 to TRBJ2-1; tentatively, D is TRBD2 (5 bases). This receptor was taken from a man aged 45-65 years with acute or convalescent COVID-19. The source material was peripheral blood. CDR3 region: CASAGRGYNEQFF. Written as DNA, the CDR3 is TGTGCTAGTGCTGGACGGGGCTACAATGAGCAGTTCTTC.